The entry below describes one T cell receptor beta chain. Assay: immunoSEQ multiplex PCR; the TCRdb copy retains only in-frame clones and omits some. The table includes about 57,000 clones, 85% to 95% detected once. The data originate from a study of T cell changes during pregnancy in multiple sclerosis. Germline CDR1 is PRHDT and CDR2 is FYEKMQ (reference sequence). This CDR3 is built from 14 residues. The V segment lost 4 bases and the J segment 5 bases; nucleotides outside the gene matches: 2. The sequence came from a female donor in good health, enrolled as a control in a pregnancy study. The source was peripheral blood, collected after pregnancy. The chain uses TRBV13 and TRBJ2-1, with 10 bases that match TRBD1. The CDR3 reads CASSSGTGDNEQFF. In DNA, the CDR3 is TGTGCCAGCAGCTCCGGGACAGGGGACAATGAGCAGTTCTTC.